These 2 T cell receptor beta chains originate from one sample sequenced in a study of T cells in Graves' hyperthyroidism and ophthalmopathy. TCR beta CDR3 regions were amplified from RNA transcripts. The primer set for the first-round RT-PCR of the TCR CDR3 was HTBI. TCRdb re-called the multiplex PCR reads with MiXCR, one entry per CDR3 protein. The sample includes hundreds of thousands of distinct CDR3 sequences, 30% to 40% of them seen just once. The sample was blood. The source of these receptors is a woman aged 40 to 50 with Graves' hyperthyroidism.

The V and J genes are TRBV7-2 and TRBJ1-2; tentative D call: TRBD1 (6 bases). Trimming pared 5 bases from V and 8 bases from J, leaving 24 bases between. Germline assignment: CDR1 SGHTA and CDR2 FQGNSA. The CDR3 spans 16 residues. The CDR3 loop reads CASSQLRGRGFWGYTF. In nucleotides, the CDR3 is TGTGCCAGCAGCCAACTAAGGGGCAGGGGATTTTGGGGCTACACCTTC.

This chain joins TRBV12-3 or TRBV12-4 and TRBJ1-2; 8 nucleotides match TRBD1. The CDR3 runs to 13 residues. The ends lost 6 bases at V and 8 bases at J; junction bases unmatched: 8. The CDR3 spells CASRRGTGWGYTF. CDR3 bases: TGTGCCAGCAGGCGCGGGACAGGTTGGGGCTACACCTTC.